This passage covers 2 T cell receptor beta chains from one sample sequenced in a study of CD8 T cells in Susac syndrome. An amount of RNA that ranged from roughly 0.5 to 1 ug was reverse transcribed with random hexamers. TCRdb passed the immunoSEQ multiplex PCR reads through MiXCR, listing each CDR3 protein once. The sample has 80,000 or so distinct CDR3 sequences, 94% seen once. Material: CD8+ T cells from PBMCs. Source of these receptors: a human donor in good health.

The CDR3 bases are TGCAGCGTTGAGCAGGTTACCTCTGGAAACACCATATATTTT. Translating gives CSVEQVTSGNTIYF. V is TRBV29-1 and J is TRBJ1-3, with D unresolved. Germline-derived CDR1 and CDR2 are SQVTM and ANQGSEA. CDR3 length: 14 amino acids. V lost 3 bases and J lost 0, with 9 bases in between.

V gene TRBV9 combines with J gene TRBJ2-5, with D perhaps assigned TRBD1 or TRBD2 (6 bases each). The CDR3 has 15 amino acids. Trimming shortened V by 0 bases and J by 5 bases, and 14 bases separated the two germline ends. Germline-derived CDR1 and CDR2 are SGDLS and YYNGEE. The CDR3 DNA reads as TGTGCCAGCAGCGTAGAAGCTACGGGGGCTGAGACCCAGTACTTC. It translates to CASSVEATGAETQYF.